This TCR beta chain is from a study of blood T cell repertoires in COVID-19. As for the study in general: COVID-19 samples from acute and convalescent phases originated in the United States, Italy and Spain. Nucleic acid was either cDNA or gDNA, and it came from T cells, B-cell-depleted T cells, or PBMCs.

The trim removed 6 bases at V and 3 bases at J, leaving 8 bases unmatched. CDR1 MNHEY and CDR2 SVGAGI come from the germline V gene. This CDR3 comprises 15 residues. Per the original data handling: Estimation of nucleated cell counts was performed using reference gene primer amplification. Repertoires were generated with immunoSEQ multiplex PCR, while TCRdb's copy carries only in-frame clones and drops some. V and J calls plus clone size are reproduced from that table; the DNA served to infer D and trimming. The sample has 200,000 to 250,000 clones; roughly four fifths are singletons. The rearrangement links TRBV6-5 to TRBJ2-1, with 7 bases lining up with TRBD1. This TCR was recovered from a woman aged 30 to 39 who had recovered from COVID-19. The sample taken for sequencing was peripheral blood. The CDR3 DNA is TGTGCCAGCAGGCTTACGGGACAGATCTACAATGAGCAGTTCTTC. It codes for CASRLTGQIYNEQFF.